The entry that follows covers one TCR beta chain sequence. Its cognate antigen has yet to be identified. Base-call qualities are not available, and no considerably larger clone is one nucleotide away. Each collaborating institution followed its own protocols to collect whole blood in K2EDTA tubes. For TCRbeta analysis, collaborators shipped samples as frozen whole blood, isolated PBMCs, or DNA extracted from either of those sample types. This sample is drawn from a study of blood T cell repertoires in COVID-19 (dated by TCRdb to about 2020). In the study overall: Collaborator samples came from the United States, Italy and Spain and covered acute and convalescent phases of COVID-19. The prospective study material was composed of cDNA or gDNA derived from T cells, B-cell-depleted T cells, or PBMCs. Deeply sampled blood TCRbeta repertoires from subjects exposed to, actively infected with, or recovered from COVID-19 were included in the dataset. A freely available public database, intended as a resource for researchers studying the immune response to SARS-CoV-2, is where the repertoires were released. The samples were drawn from two sources: the first 160 participants of the ongoing ImmuneRACE study, and 1,000 to 1,500 subjects contributed by 6 global collaborators. Nearly every sample came with metadata listing a de-identified subject ID, COVID-19 status, age in years and sex. HLA class I and class II types, where available, came from metadata supplied by the sample provider rather than from assay-based typing. On the study overall, not on this receptor specifically: The amount of clinical and demographic metadata varied by source and participant and was provided uncurated.

According to the germline V gene, CDR1 reads KGHSH and CDR2 reads LQKENI. The CDR3 measures 13 amino acids from cysteine to phenylalanine. Just CDR3 DNA is preserved here, 39 bases in frame from base 1. Germline trimming: 8 bases from V, 3 bases from J; junction bases outside gene matches: 6. The immunoSEQ Assay, a bias-controlled multiplex PCR, was used to amplify TCRbeta CDR3 regions from genomic DNA. In the paper's pipeline: The number of nucleated cells in each sample was estimated by amplification of reference gene primers within the assay. To quantify the absolute abundance of each unique TCRbeta CDR3 rearrangement, sequence reads were collapsed and filtered. For each sample, productive Simpson clonality was calculated as the square root of Simpson's diversity index across productive rearrangements. TCRdb's version of the immuneACCESS table is confined to in-frame rearrangements and falls short of the full clone set. An unresolved V gene accounts for under half of the shortfall where checked; the remainder is of unknown origin. Clone size and V and J calls were adopted from that table, with D and trimming inferred from the DNA. The sample profile shows around 620,000 clones; 85% to 90% of them were found once. The top ten constitute about 0.24% of the sample.

The chain was built from TRBV18 and TRBJ1-1, and TRBD1 aligns with 7 junction nucleotides. Sequencing used peripheral blood. This sequence was found in a woman aged 18-29 years with acute or convalescent COVID-19. The DNA sequence reads TGTGCCAGCACACAGGGGCTGGACACTGAAGCTTTCTTT. Translated, it gives CASTQGLDTEAFF.